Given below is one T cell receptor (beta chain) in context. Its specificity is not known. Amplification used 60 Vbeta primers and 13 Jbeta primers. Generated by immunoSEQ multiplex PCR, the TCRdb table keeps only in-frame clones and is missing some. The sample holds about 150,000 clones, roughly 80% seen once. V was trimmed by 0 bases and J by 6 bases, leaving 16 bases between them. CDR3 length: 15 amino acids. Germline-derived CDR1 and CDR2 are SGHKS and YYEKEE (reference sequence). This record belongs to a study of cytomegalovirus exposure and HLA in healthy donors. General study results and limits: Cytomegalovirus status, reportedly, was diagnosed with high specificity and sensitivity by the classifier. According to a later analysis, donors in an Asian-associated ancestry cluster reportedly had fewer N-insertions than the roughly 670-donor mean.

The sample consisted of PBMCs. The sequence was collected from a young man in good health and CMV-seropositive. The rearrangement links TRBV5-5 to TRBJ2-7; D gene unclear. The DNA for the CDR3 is TGTGCCAGCAGCTTGGTTTCTGATCCGCGGCTCGAGCAGTACTTC. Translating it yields CASSLVSDPRLEQYF.